This T cell receptor (beta chain) was sequenced during a study of T cell responses to AZD1222 COVID-19 vaccine. The CDR3 sequence is 16 residues long. The germline V gene has CDR1 SNHLY and CDR2 FYNNEI. V shed 8 bases and J 3 bases; nucleotides not matched to a gene: 13. Study-level results: Distributed over spike, vaccine-associated CD4 TCRs predominated at 160-218 and 743-854.

Measured with immunoSEQ multiplex PCR; TCRdb has only the in-frame clones, and not every one. Among approximately 70,000 clones listed, around 84% were seen once. Comment on this clone: The antigen remains unidentified.

The sequences come from peripheral blood, collected on day 0 of AZD1222 vaccination. This TCR was recovered from an adult in good health. The gene calls are TRBV2 and TRBJ2-7; 10 bases map to TRBD1. CDR3 region: CASDSWDRGYSYEQYF. The CDR3 region has the DNA TGTGCCAGCGACTCCTGGGACAGGGGTTATAGCTACGAGCAGTACTTC.